The rows below give T cell receptor beta chains drawn from one sample of a study of T cells in localized non-small cell lung cancer. Repertoires were generated with immunoSEQ multiplex PCR, while TCRdb's copy carries only in-frame clones and drops some. Here the sample spans roughly 1,500 clones, 30% to 40% being singletons. The sample consisted of normal lung tissue next to the tumor, taken before any cancer treatment. These receptors were collected from a man between 35 and 75 years old with stage I lung adenocarcinoma. CDR3s include the opening cysteine and the closing phenylalanine or tryptophan. D genes are given only for firm matches. Clone size appears in some rows only: once, few, many, or a class for an expanded clone.

j_gene | d_gene | abundance | v_gene | CDR3aa | CDR3nt
TRBJ2-1 | . | . | TRBV10-1 | CASIPPYNEQFF | TGCGCCAGCATACCCCCCTACAATGAGCAGTTCTTC
TRBJ2-5 | . | . | TRBV7-2 | CASSPLGGLETQYF | TGTGCCAGCAGCCCTCTGGGCGGGTTAGAGACCCAGTACTTC
TRBJ1-5 | . | . | TRBV10-2 | CASSDAPGDQPQHF | TGCGCCAGCTCGGACGCCCCGGGAGATCAGCCCCAGCATTTT
TRBJ2-5 | . | few | TRBV11-3 | CASSYSLGGLGETQYF | TGTGCCAGCAGTTATTCCCTAGGGGGATTGGGGGAGACCCAGTACTTC
TRBJ2-3 | TRBD1 | . | TRBV7-4 | CASSLVRGGAGGSSYPLGTSQYF | TGTGCCAGCAGCTTAGTCAGGGGTGGAGCAGGGGGCTCCTCGTACCCGCTTGGTACATCGCAGTATTTT
TRBJ1-1 | . | medium-sized | TRBV11-3 | CASSLTDKNTEAFF | TGTGCCAGCAGCTTAACGGATAAGAACACTGAAGCTTTCTTT
TRBJ1-6 | . | . | TRBV30 | CAWRGAAYNSPLHF | TGTGCTTGGCGTGGGGCAGCTTATAATTCACCCCTCCACTTT
TRBJ1-1 | . | once | TRBV5-1 | CASSLQTANTEAFF | TGCGCCAGCAGCTTGCAGACTGCGAACACTGAAGCTTTCTTT
TRBJ2-1 | TRBD1 | . | TRBV5-1 | CASSPGTGGPYNEQFF | TGCGCCAGCAGCCCGGGAACAGGGGGCCCCTACAATGAGCAGTTCTTC
TRBJ2-5 | . | few | TRBV18 | CASSPGIQETQYF | TGTGCCAGCTCACCCGGGATCCAAGAGACCCAGTACTTC
TRBJ1-1 | . | few | TRBV28 | CASSLSGILTEAFF | TGTGCCAGCAGTTTGAGCGGTATCCTCACTGAAGCTTTCTTT
TRBJ2-5 | . | medium-sized | TRBV11-3 | CASSQAAQVIQETQYF | TGTGCCAGCAGCCAAGCAGCCCAAGTGATCCAAGAGACCCAGTACTTC
TRBJ2-3 | TRBD2 | medium-sized | TRBV11-3 | CASSSTSGGRGDTQYF | TGTGCCAGCAGCTCGACTAGCGGGGGACGCGGAGATACGCAGTATTTT
TRBJ2-1 | . | once | TRBV29-1 | CSVRGESSYNEQFF | TGCAGCGTTCGAGGGGAGAGCTCCTACAATGAGCAGTTCTTC
TRBJ2-7 | . | few | TRBV1 | CASSQDRAGGTYEQYF | TGCGCCAGCAGCCAAGATCGGGCGGGAGGCACCTACGAGCAGTACTTC
TRBJ1-5 | . | . | TRBV19 | CASSTFTHREYNQPQHF | TGTGCCAGTAGTACCTTTACACACAGGGAATACAATCAGCCCCAGCATTTT
TRBJ2-7 | . | . | TRBV19 | CASSMRRGGYEQYF | TGTGCCAGTAGTATGCGGAGAGGGGGCTACGAGCAGTACTTC
TRBJ2-7 | TRBD2 | . | TRBV28 | CATTGGPDEQYF | TGTGCCACTACGGGAGGTCCGGACGAGCAGTACTTC
TRBJ1-1 | . | . | TRBV6-8 | CASSLLGRGTEAFF | TGTGCCAGCAGCCTACTAGGTCGGGGGACTGAAGCTTTCTTT
TRBJ2-5 | TRBD1 | few | TRBV11-3 | CASSSIRDRSCSQETQYF | TGTGCCAGCAGCTCAATTAGGGACAGGTCTTGCAGTCAAGAGACCCAGTACTTC
TRBJ2-7 | TRBD1 | . | TRBV28 | CASSSRDSSYEQYF | TGTGCCAGCAGTTCTCGGGACAGCTCCTACGAGCAGTACTTC
TRBJ2-7 | . | . | TRBV1 | CASSQAFQESYEQYF | TGCGCCAGCAGCCAAGCATTCCAGGAGTCCTACGAGCAGTACTTC
TRBJ2-7 | TRBD2 | few | TRBV11-3 | CASSLGLAGGPISYEQYF | TGTGCCAGCAGCTTAGGATTAGCGGGAGGGCCGATATCCTACGAGCAGTACTTC
TRBJ2-3 | . | few | TRBV6-8 | CASSEGRVGTDTQYF | TGTGCCAGCAGTGAGGGGCGGGTTGGCACAGATACGCAGTATTTT
TRBJ1-2 | . | large | TRBV18 | CASSPSRGINYGYTF | TGTGCCAGCTCACCTAGTCGGGGGATAAACTATGGCTACACCTTC
TRBJ1-2 | TRBD1 | . | TRBV5-1 | CASSPYGQGSYGYTF | TGCGCCAGCAGCCCCTACGGACAGGGCAGCTATGGCTACACCTTC
TRBJ2-1 | TRBD2 | few | TRBV15 | CATSRELSGVYNEQFF | TGTGCCACCAGCAGAGAACTTAGCGGGGTTTACAATGAGCAGTTCTTC
TRBJ1-3 | . | few | TRBV6-1 | CASSEAKGMADTIYF | TGTGCCAGCAGTGAAGCGAAGGGGATGGCGGACACCATATATTTT
TRBJ1-3 | TRBD1 | . | TRBV28 | CASSSDRVPGNTIYF | TGTGCCAGCAGTTCGGACAGGGTCCCTGGAAACACCATATATTTT
TRBJ2-6 | . | few | TRBV11-3 | CASSLGTPSGANVLTF | TGTGCCAGCAGCTTGGGGACACCCTCTGGGGCCAACGTCCTGACTTTC
TRBJ1-6 | . | few | TRBV6-8 | CATKPQGTDSPLHF | TGTGCCACCAAACCCCAGGGAACGGATTCACCCCTCCACTTT
TRBJ2-7 | TRBD1 | few | TRBV28 | CASSWGTGVNEQYF | TGTGCCAGCAGTTGGGGGACAGGGGTGAACGAGCAGTACTTC
TRBJ2-4 | TRBD2 | medium-sized | TRBV10-3 | CAISEGAGVANIQYF | TGTGCCATCAGTGAAGGGGCGGGAGTGGCAAACATTCAGTACTTC
TRBJ2-3 | . | . | TRBV9 | CASSSGGDGTQYF | TGTGCCAGCAGCTCCGGGGGTGATGGTACGCAGTATTTT
TRBJ1-6 | . | . | TRBV11-3 | CASSYRAQPYSPLHF | TGTGCCAGCAGCTACCGGGCCCAACCTTATTCACCCCTCCACTTT
TRBJ2-3 | . | large | TRBV28 | CASSDNGGGTDTQYF | TGTGCCAGCAGTGATAATGGGGGTGGCACAGATACGCAGTATTTT
TRBJ2-2 | TRBD2 | . | TRBV11-3 | CASSWSSGNGIGELFF | TGTGCCAGCAGCTGGAGCAGCGGGAATGGTATCGGGGAGCTGTTTTTT
TRBJ1-1 | . | . | TRBV28 | CASSLGGMNTEAFF | TGTGCCAGCAGTTTAGGAGGGATGAACACTGAAGCTTTCTTT
TRBJ2-3 | . | few | TRBV28 | CASSPNRGGHYTQYF | TGTGCCAGCAGTCCCAACAGGGGGGGGCATTATACGCAGTATTTT
TRBJ2-7 | . | . | TRBV11-3 | CASSLAEGSYSYEQYF | TGTGCCAGCAGCTTGGCCGAGGGATCCTACTCCTACGAGCAGTACTTC
TRBJ1-4 | TRBD1 | once | TRBV7-8 | CASSETGREKLFF | TGTGCCAGCAGCGAGACAGGGAGGGAAAAACTGTTTTTT
TRBJ1-2 | . | . | TRBV28 | CASSSGTDYGYTF | TGTGCCAGCAGCTCAGGAACGGACTATGGCTACACCTTC
TRBJ2-1 | TRBD2 | few | TRBV28 | CASRSGGPYNEQFF | TGTGCCAGCCGCAGCGGGGGGCCATACAATGAGCAGTTCTTC
TRBJ2-7 | . | . | TRBV28 | CASSLPTSAEEQYF | TGTGCCAGCAGTTTACCCACCTCGGCTGAGGAGCAGTACTTC
TRBJ2-2 | . | . | TRBV11-3 | CASSSKNRLTGELFF | TGTGCCAGCAGCTCCAAAAATCGACTAACCGGGGAGCTGTTTTTT
TRBJ2-7 | TRBD1 | few | TRBV6-8 | CASGTGTATYEQYF | TGTGCCAGCGGTACCGGGACAGCCACCTACGAGCAGTACTTC
TRBJ1-2 | TRBD1 | . | TRBV11-3 | CASSSTSGTVSQGYTF | TGTGCCAGCAGCTCCACCTCCGGGACAGTGTCCCAGGGCTACACCTTC
TRBJ2-3 | TRBD2 | . | TRBV6-1 | CASSEGAAGGITDTQYF | TGTGCCAGCAGTGAAGGGGCTGCGGGGGGTATCACAGATACGCAGTATTTT